The TCR beta chain under discussion was sequenced for a study of shared clonotypes between healthy human individuals. TCRdb's table, derived via immunoSEQ multiplex PCR, lists solely in-frame clones and lacks some. The data show about a million clones, approximately 75% seen once. The study drew all its donors from Caucasian adults living in Nashville, Tennessee. This clone was seen only once. Its specificity is unknown. Regarding the study as a whole: Generally, naive subsets (rather than memory subsets) showed larger estimated richness. Tissues were not sampled, only blood, and their repertoires likely differ.

With 4 bases removed from V and 1 base from J, the gap between germline ends came to 8 bases. The CDR3 totals 14 residues. Germline loops: CDR1 MNHEY, CDR2 SMNVEV (reference sequence). The sequence derives from a man aged 18 to 35 in good health. Some clones in this sample may be carry-over from other donors' samples. The sequenced material came from memory CD4+ T cells from PBMCs. Subset meaning: CD45RA-negative fraction. The chain couples TRBV27 to TRBJ1-5, with D unresolved. Written as DNA, the CDR3 is TGTGCCAGCAGTTCCGGGTGGAGCAATCAGCCCCAGCATTTT. Protein sequence: CASSSGWSNQPQHF.